The next 29 T cell receptor beta chains were all read from a single sample in a study of blood T cell repertoires in COVID-19 (dated by TCRdb to 2019 to 2021). Libraries were made using the immunoSEQ multiplex PCR assay. The clones in this table, taken by TCRdb from immuneACCESS, are in-frame only. Not every clone is retained; where verified, under half of the shortfall comes from an unresolved V gene, and the cause of the rest is unknown. This sample gives hundreds of thousands of clones in total; roughly 85% of them show up just once. The top ten hold roughly 5% of the sample. Sequenced input: peripheral blood. These receptors all come from a man over 45 with COVID-19, enrolled during active disease.

CDR3 residues: CASSRGQGRDYEQYF. In DNA form, the CDR3 reads TGTGCCAGCAGCCGGGGACAGGGGAGGGACTACGAGCAGTACTTC. The chain recombines TRBV5-4 with TRBJ2-7; 10 positions match TRBD1. This CDR3 is 15 amino acids long. Per the germline V gene, CDR1 is SGHNT and CDR2 is YYREEE (reference sequence). Unmatched junction bases numbered 7, after V lost 4 bases and J lost 3 bases.

The chain recombines TRBV5-3 with TRBJ1-5, with 11 nucleotides matching TRBD1. TRBV5-3 is an ORF, with its function uncertain. The CDR3 consists of 20 residues. Trimming at V came to 2 bases and at J to 0 bases, leaving 13 bases not matched to a gene. The CDR3 nucleotides are TGTGCCAGAAGCTTTTGGACAGGGGGCGAGTTGGCCATTAGCAATCAGCCCCAGCATTTT. This translates into CARSFWTGGELAISNQPQHF.

This clone appeared a few times. In DNA, the CDR3 is TGTGCCAGCTCACCTGTGTTGCGGAGTTCACCCCTCCACTTT. As protein: CASSPVLRSSPLHF. The chain is built from TRBV18 and TRBJ1-6; no clear D. With 3 bases removed from V and 9 bases from J, the gap between germline ends came to 12 bases. The CDR3 spans 14 residues. The germline V gene has CDR1 KGHSH and CDR2 LQKENI.

This chain links TRBV4-3 with TRBJ2-1, with 8 bases aligning to TRBD2. Germline values: CDR1 LGHNA, CDR2 YSLEER. CDR3 size: 14 residues. V lost 3 bases, J lost 4 bases, and 2 bases stayed unmatched. The chain's CDR3 is CASSQGLEYNEQFF. In DNA form, the CDR3 reads TGCGCCAGCAGCCAGGGACTAGAATACAATGAGCAGTTCTTC.

The V gene is TRBV4-1, the J gene TRBJ2-1; 11 bases are shared with TRBD2. There are 16 residues in the CDR3. V was pared by 3 bases and J by 6 bases, with 7 bases of the junction left unmatched. CDR1 and CDR2 (germline): MGHRA, YSYEKL. CDR3 nucleotides: TGCGCCAGCAGCCAGTCCACTAGCGGGGGACGCAATGAGCAGTTCTTC. This encodes CASSQSTSGGRNEQFF.

This chain connects TRBV30 to TRBJ2-1; possibly TRBD1 for D (6 bases). Trimming removed 8 bases at V and 7 bases at J, with 27 bases between. CDR3 length: 16 amino acids. Germline V gene sequence: CDR1 GTSNPN, CDR2 SVGIG (reference sequence). DNA for the CDR3: TGTGCCGGGACGGGACACCGTAACGAAGGCGGTAATGAGCAGTTCTTC. Encoded protein: CAGTGHRNEGGNEQFF.

Remarks on this clone: Other DNA sequences in this sample translate to the same CDR3. This sequence joins TRBV5-1 and TRBJ2-7; D unresolved. Looked up from germline, CDR1 is SGHRS and CDR2 is YFSETQ. V lost 5 bases, J lost 4 bases, and 10 bases lay in between. CDR3 length equals 12 residues. The CDR3 DNA is TGCGCCAGCAGTCCCGACACTTACGAGCAGTACTTC. Amino acids: CASSPDTYEQYF.

The gene calls are TRBV20-1 and TRBJ2-1; 9 bases agree with TRBD2. J lost 12 bases, V lost 1 base, and 1 base had no gene match. Germline assignment: CDR1 DFQATT and CDR2 SNEGSKA (reference sequence). This CDR3 comprises 11 residues. The CDR3 is CSARGGGAQFF. The CDR3 region has the DNA TGCAGTGCTAGAGGCGGGGGGGCGCAGTTCTTC.

The chain joins TRBV30 to TRBJ2-3; the match to TRBD2 covers 7 bases. Germline CDR1 GTSNPN, CDR2 SVGIG (reference sequence). V was pared by 3 bases and J by 0 bases, with 3 bases of the junction left unmatched. The CDR3 is 14 residues long. CDR3 coding DNA: TGTGCCTGGAGCCGGGACTACAGCACAGATACGCAGTATTTT. Translating gives CAWSRDYSTDTQYF.

This chain joins TRBV3-1 (or the pseudogene TRBV3-2) and TRBJ2-2; tentative D call: TRBD2 (5 bases). CDR3 length: 15 amino acids. Trimming removed 0 bases from V and 3 bases from J, with 8 bases in between. From germline, CDR1 is LGHDT and CDR2 YNNKEL (reference sequence). CDR3 protein: CASSQDRGYTGELFF. The CDR3 DNA reads TGTGCCAGCAGCCAAGATCGAGGGTACACCGGGGAGCTGTTTTTT.

The chain uses TRBV6-5 and TRBJ2-3, with 9 bases lining up with TRBD2. V gave up 2 bases and J gave up 4 bases; unmatched junction bases: 7. CDR1 is MNHEY and CDR2 is SVGAGI in the germline V gene. This CDR3 contains 16 residues. The CDR3: CASSYGRGGNPDTQYF. In nucleotides, the CDR3 is TGTGCCAGCAGTTACGGGCGGGGGGGCAACCCAGATACGCAGTATTTT.

This chain links TRBV7-6 with TRBJ2-3; D is unclear. The CDR3 loop spans 14 amino acids. V was trimmed by 4 bases and J by 2 bases, leaving 10 bases between them. In germline, CDR1 is SGHVS, CDR2 FNYEAQ. The CDR3 region is CASSSQTYTDTQYF. The CDR3 nucleotides read TGTGCCAGCAGCTCGCAGACATACACAGATACGCAGTATTTT.

The rearrangement uses TRBV9 and TRBJ1-2, with 9 nucleotides matching TRBD1. Germline loops: CDR1 SGDLS, CDR2 YYNGEE. The trim removed 2 bases at V and 4 bases at J, leaving 6 bases unmatched. CDR3 length equals 15 residues. The CDR3 spells CASSVQTGGPYGYTF. The DNA for the CDR3 is TGTGCCAGCAGCGTTCAGACAGGGGGTCCCTATGGCTACACCTTC. The entire variable domain, with the rest obtained from reference TRBV9 and TRBJ1-2, is as follows: DSGVTQTPKHLITATGQRVTLRCSPRSGDLSVYWYQQSLDQGLQFLIQYYNGEERAKGNILERFSAQQFPDLHSELNLSSLELGDSALYFCASSVQTGGPYGYTFGSGTRLTVV.

The chain recombines TRBV19 with TRBJ1-6, with a tentative D call TRBD1 (6 bases). The germline V gene has CDR1 LNHDA and CDR2 SQIVND (reference sequence). The CDR3 sequence is 14 residues long. V lost 6 bases, J lost 11 bases, and 17 bases lay in between. This CDR3 is CASRQTGSNPPLHF. CDR3 bases: TGTGCCAGTAGACAAACAGGGTCGAATCCACCCCTCCACTTT.

CDR3 nucleotides: TGTGCCAGCAGAACCGGGAGTAACTATGGCTACACCTTC. Protein product: CASRTGSNYGYTF. The V and J genes are TRBV12-3 or TRBV12-4 and TRBJ1-2; no definite D call. V was cut by 6 bases and J by 1 base, with 9 bases left in between. This CDR3 spans 13 amino acids.

This clone appeared a single time. The rearrangement links TRBV7-6 to TRBJ2-1; 7 positions match TRBD2. V lost 1 base and J lost 4; bases outside the gene matches: 10. In germline, CDR1 is SGHVS, CDR2 FNYEAQ. This CDR3 is 17 amino acids long. DNA of the CDR3: TGTGCCAGCAGCTTAGGGTCAGGACGGGGGGTTTACAATGAGCAGTTCTTC. This sequence encodes CASSLGSGRGVYNEQFF.

As regards this clone: Other DNA sequences in the same sample also yield this CDR3. The rearrangement uses TRBV18 and TRBJ1-1, with D possibly matching TRBD1 (5 bases). The CDR3 runs 14 residues. CDR1 KGHSH and CDR2 LQKENI come from the germline V gene. V lost 3 bases, J lost 1 base, and 9 bases lay in between. The DNA of the CDR3 is TGTGCCAGCTCACCCGGGCAGGGGAACACTGAAGCTTTCTTT. It yields the protein CASSPGQGNTEAFF.

This clone was seen a handful of times. The chain links TRBV7-3 to TRBJ2-7; no definite D call. This CDR3 spans 14 amino acids. CDR1 and CDR2 (germline): SGHTA, FQGTGA. Trimming pared 2 bases from V and 2 bases from J, leaving 10 bases between. For the CDR3, the DNA is TGTGCCAGCAGCTTAGTGCCCAGTACCTACGAGCAGTACTTC. Protein product: CASSLVPSTYEQYF.

The chain recombines TRBV6-5 with TRBJ1-3, with TRBD1 matching 8 bases. This CDR3 has 16 amino acids. The trim removed 2 bases at V and 1 base at J, leaving 4 bases unmatched. Germline CDR1 and CDR2: MNHEY and SVGAGI. The CDR3: CASSYDTGGSGNTIYF. The DNA of the CDR3 is TGTGCCAGCAGTTACGACACAGGGGGTTCTGGAAACACCATATATTTT.

CDR3: CASSLQGANNEKLFF. DNA of the CDR3: TGTGCCAGCAGCCTGCAGGGGGCTAATAATGAAAAACTGTTTTTT. The chain recombines TRBV5-4 with TRBJ1-4; 8 bases match TRBD1. Germline V gives CDR1 SGHNT, CDR2 YYREEE (reference sequence). V shed 4 bases and J 4 bases; nucleotides not matched to a gene: 6. CDR3 length equals 15 residues.

The chain links TRBV4-1 to TRBJ1-6; no clear D. The CDR3 has 15 amino acids. Germline-derived CDR1 and CDR2 are MGHRA and YSYEKL. The germline V and J ends were trimmed by 1 base and 4 bases, with 8 bases remaining between them. In DNA form, the CDR3 reads TGCGCCAGCAGCCAAGTTGGACTGTATAATTCACCCCTCCACTTT. Its protein product is CASSQVGLYNSPLHF.

This chain joins TRBV14 and TRBJ2-3; 8 bases align to TRBD1. Germline lookup yields CDR1 SGHDN and CDR2 FVKESK. The length of the CDR3 is 14 residues. J lost 11 bases, V lost 2 bases, and 9 bases had no gene match. As DNA, the CDR3 is TGTGCCAGCAGCCAAACGGGACAGGCAATACGGCAGTATTTT. It is translated as CASSQTGQAIRQYF.

As DNA, the CDR3 is TGTGCCAGCAGCTTCGGGTCGGGAGCAAGGGCTTTCTTT. It codes for CASSFGSGARAFF. The chain employs TRBV11-2 and TRBJ1-1, with D unresolved. The germline gives CDR1 SGHAT, CDR2 FQNNGV. Deletions cut 3 bases from V and 11 bases from J, with 16 bases between. The CDR3 is made up of 13 amino acids.

In this sample, this clone turned up many times. This chain connects TRBV13 to TRBJ2-4; 7 bases line up with TRBD1. The CDR3 length is 16 residues. CDR1 is PRHDT and CDR2 is FYEKMQ in the germline V gene (reference sequence). Trimming cost V 4 bases and J 3 bases; bases outside gene matches: 9. CDR3: CASSYEQGMDKNIQYF. CDR3 coding DNA: TGTGCCAGCAGCTATGAACAGGGGATGGACAAAAACATTCAGTACTTC. Complete variable domain (other parts from reference TRBV13 and TRBJ2-4): AAGVIQSPRHLIKEKRETATLKCYPIPRHDTVYWYQQGPGQDPQFLISFYEKMQSDKGSIPDRFSAQQFSDYHSELNMSSLELGDSALYFCASSYEQGMDKNIQYFGAGTRLSVL.

This clone was seen once. This chain joins TRBV29-1 and TRBJ2-7; D might be TRBD2 (7 bases). This CDR3 has 14 amino acids. Trimming took 8 bases from V and 2 from J, leaving 19 bases between them. Germline V gives CDR1 SQVTM, CDR2 ANQGSEA. The CDR3 loop reads CSRRGRGLTYEQYF. CDR3 coding DNA: TGCAGCCGGAGGGGGAGGGGACTTACCTACGAGCAGTACTTC.

The CDR3 loop is CASSVYWTSGGHGQFF. The CDR3, as DNA: TGTGCCAGCAGTGTTTACTGGACTAGCGGGGGGCACGGGCAGTTCTTC. The chain combines TRBV6-2 or TRBV6-3 with TRBJ2-1; 14 bases are a match to TRBD2. V was pared by 5 bases and J by 12 bases, with 12 bases of the junction left unmatched. The CDR3 length is 16 residues. The V gene's germline CDR1 is MNHEY and CDR2 SVGEGT.

This clone has only one observation. The rearrangement joins TRBV4-2 to TRBJ2-3; TRBD2 might be the D (5 bases). The CDR3 loop spans 13 amino acids. Germline loops: CDR1 LGHNA, CDR2 YNFKEQ. Trimming stripped 4 bases from V and 3 bases from J, with 8 bases between. The CDR3 DNA reads TGTGCCAGCAGCCCCCCGGGGACAGATACGCAGTATTTT. The encoded protein is CASSPPGTDTQYF.

The V call is TRBV11-1, the J call TRBJ2-5, with D possibly TRBD1 on 5 matching bases. The germline gives CDR1 SGHAT, CDR2 FQDESV (reference sequence). The CDR3 consists of 16 residues. V dropped 2 bases and J dropped 4 bases, with 17 bases sitting between them. The CDR3 DNA reads as TGTGCCAGCAGCTTATTATACAGGACCCCCCTAGAGACCCAGTACTTC. It is translated as CASSLLYRTPLETQYF.

The chain is built from TRBV7-9 and TRBJ2-5; TRBD2 is a possible D gene (6 bases). The ends were cut back, 2 bases at V and 2 bases at J, with 15 bases in the middle. This CDR3 spans 16 amino acids. CDR1 is SEHNR and CDR2 is FQNEAQ in the germline V gene (reference sequence). This chain's CDR3 is CASSLRWGTAQETQYF. For the CDR3, the DNA is TGTGCCAGCAGCTTAAGGTGGGGGACTGCACAAGAGACCCAGTACTTC.